The 13 T cell receptor beta chains presented below share a single source sample, sequenced in a study of beta chain features in type 1 diabetes. Study-wide results and caveats: Type 1 diabetes patients had TCRB CDR3s that were shorter (moderately but significantly so) in all four CD4+ subsets.

Their cognate antigens are unknown. As every portion of the isolated RNA was reverse transcribed, the sequencing read expressed TCRB transcripts. The repertoire was sequenced with immunoSEQ multiplex PCR; TCRdb's copy has only in-frame clones and lacks some. The repertoire holds about 44,000 clones, 66% seen once, with approximately 2% in the top ten. Sequenced input: Tregs from blood. These receptors were obtained from a woman younger than 35 with type 1 diabetes.

A single count supports this clone. The genes are TRBV19 and TRBJ1-5; perhaps TRBD1 as D (6 bases). Germline-derived CDR1 and CDR2 are LNHDA and SQIVND (reference sequence). CDR3 length equals 15 residues. Trimming left V 3 bases short and J 4 bases short, with 13 bases between. CDR3 protein: CASSISGDGNQPQHF. CDR3 coding DNA: TGTGCCAGTAGTATTTCAGGGGATGGAAATCAGCCCCAGCATTTT.

The chain joins TRBV11-2 to TRBJ2-5; D is unresolved. V was cut by 5 bases and J by 2 bases, with 3 bases left in between. The germline V gene has CDR1 SGHAT and CDR2 FQNNGV. The CDR3 sequence is 11 residues long. CDR3 in amino acids: CASSLQETQYF. The DNA for the CDR3 is TGTGCCAGCAGCCTACAAGAGACCCAGTACTTC.

The chain has TRBV7-9 and TRBJ2-1, with 7 bases fitting TRBD1. The CDR3 length is 14 residues. The V and J ends lost 10 bases and 4 bases, in that order; junction bases with no gene match: 10. Germline assignment: CDR1 SEHNR and CDR2 FQNEAQ (reference sequence). CDR3 DNA: TGTGCCACCTCGTTAAGGGGGCATTACAATGAGCAGTTCTTC. It yields the protein CATSLRGHYNEQFF.

The chain links TRBV29-1 to TRBJ1-2; D might be TRBD1 (5 bases). V lost 2 bases and J 8 bases, leaving 15 bases between the germline ends. Germline loops: CDR1 SQVTM, CDR2 ANQGSEA. CDR3 length: 13 residues. The CDR3 region is CSVEKGSVKGYTF. CDR3 DNA: TGCAGCGTTGAAAAGGGGTCGGTGAAAGGCTACACCTTC.

The gene calls are TRBV10-3 and TRBJ2-7; possible D gene TRBD1, 5 bases. Germline CDR1 ENHRY, CDR2 SYGVKD. The CDR3 is 13 amino acids. V was trimmed by 4 bases and J by 5 bases, leaving 12 bases between them. DNA for the CDR3: TGTGCCATCAGTGGGGCAGGGCCTCACGAGCAGTACTTC. It specifies CAISGAGPHEQYF.

This clone showed up many times. The gene calls are TRBV7-9 and TRBJ2-7; 7 nucleotides align to TRBD1. V lost 7 bases and J lost 9; bases outside the gene matches: 12. Germline V lookup: CDR1 SEHNR, CDR2 FQNEAQ (reference sequence). CDR3 size: 13 residues. CDR3 loop: CASTPGQSVRQYF. CDR3 in DNA: TGTGCCAGCACCCCGGGACAGTCCGTGCGGCAGTACTTC.

This rearrangement joins TRBV5-1 to TRBJ1-1; D call uncertain. Looked up from germline, CDR1 is SGHRS and CDR2 is YFSETQ. Trimming stripped 5 bases from V and 0 bases from J, with 11 bases between. CDR3 length: 14 residues. The CDR3 reads CASRFVALNTEAFF. The CDR3 nucleotides are TGCGCCAGCAGGTTTGTAGCATTGAACACTGAAGCTTTCTTT.

This chain joins TRBV5-6 and TRBJ2-7; D possibly corresponds to TRBD1 (6 bases). V gave up 0 bases and J gave up 7 bases, with 8 bases separating them. The CDR3 is 12 residues long. Germline lookup yields CDR1 SGHDT and CDR2 YYEEEE. The CDR3 here is CASSLGGLEQYF. DNA for the CDR3: TGTGCCAGCAGCTTGGGGGGGCTTGAGCAGTACTTC.

The chain is built from TRBV5-4 and TRBJ1-2; 9 positions match TRBD1. The CDR3 length is 15 residues. Germline CDR1 reads SGHNT; CDR2 reads YYREEE (reference sequence). The ends lost 0 bases at V and 7 bases at J; junction bases unmatched: 7. CDR3 sequence: CASSLAEQGASGYTF. CDR3 nucleotides: TGTGCCAGCAGCTTGGCCGAACAGGGGGCGAGTGGCTACACCTTC.

The J gene is TRBJ2-3, the V gene TRBV18; no clear D gene. V shed 7 bases and J shed 6 bases, with 8 bases lying between them. CDR1 is KGHSH and CDR2 is LQKENI in the germline V gene. The CDR3 runs to 11 residues. In DNA, the CDR3 is TGTGCCAGCTTCCAGGCTGATACGCAGTATTTT. Translation: CASFQADTQYF.

V is TRBV28 and J is TRBJ1-1; 8 positions agree with TRBD1. CDR3 length: 15 residues. CDR1 is MDHEN, CDR2 SYDVKM, per germline. With V trimmed by 5 bases and J by 4 bases, 9 bases remained unmatched. CDR3 sequence: CASSAFGQGGTEAFF. The CDR3 nucleotides read TGTGCCAGCAGTGCCTTTGGACAGGGCGGCACTGAAGCTTTCTTT.

The rearrangement uses TRBV7-2 and TRBJ2-1; D unclear. Trimming removed 1 base at V and 12 bases at J, with 10 bases between. The germline gives CDR1 SGHTA, CDR2 FQGNSA. The CDR3 loop spans 12 amino acids. The CDR3 loop reads CASSLVAPRQFF. The DNA for the CDR3 is TGTGCCAGCAGCTTAGTGGCCCCTAGGCAGTTCTTC.

The V and J genes are TRBV4-2 and TRBJ1-5, with D hard to call. V gave up 1 base and J gave up 10 bases, with 14 bases separating them. This CDR3 contains 14 residues. The germline gives CDR1 LGHNA, CDR2 YNFKEQ. CDR3 nucleotides: TGTGCCAGCAGCCAAGGGTCGGGAATCAGCCCCCAGCATTTT. Amino acid sequence: CASSQGSGISPQHF.